This TCR beta chain was captured in a study of response to subunit inactivated influenza vaccine. MiXCR, applied by TCRdb to the RT-PCR reads, yields one record per CDR3 protein. This sample carries more than 450,000 distinct CDR3 sequences, 11% of them seen once, and the ten largest clones take approximately 9.9%. V dropped 3 bases and J dropped 3 bases, with 15 bases sitting between them. From germline, CDR1 is SGDLS and CDR2 YYNGEE. The CDR3 is 15 amino acids. In addition, the sample was reused for a study of T cells expressing NK-cell markers. That publication notes: The cDNA for TCR beta came from 5'RACE template switching with UMIs. The share of CD8+ T cells held by dominant NKG2C+ clonotypes was about 1.0-8% in roughly 6 donors.

Sequencing was performed on PBMCs from blood, taken on the day of vaccination. The receptor comes from a man aged 50-60 years who received an inactivated influenza vaccine. The chain employs TRBV9 and TRBJ1-2; maybe TRBD1 (5 bases). CDR3 nucleotides: TGTGCCAGCAGCGCCAGGGACCGAGGGGACTATGGCTACACCTTC. Residues: CASSARDRGDYGYTF.